The next 4 T cell receptor beta chains were all read from a single sample in a study of OX40 agonist ivuxolimab in advanced cancers. This table comes from immunoSEQ multiplex PCR, and its TCRdb copy is limited to in-frame clones, with some not included. This table has around 20,000 clones, around 82% appearing once. The sequencing here drew on CD4+ or CD8+ T cells sorted from blood, taken in a trial of the OX40 agonist ivuxolimab. Every receptor here comes from an adult with an advanced solid tumor such as melanoma, head and neck, liver or kidney cancer.

V and J are TRBV6-1 and TRBJ2-1; 11 nucleotides match TRBD2. Germline V gene lookup returns CDR1 MNHNS and CDR2 SASEGT. The CDR3 consists of 15 residues. J was trimmed by 4 bases and V by 7 bases; bases with no gene match: 6. The CDR3 DNA reads as TGTGCCAGCACCAGAGGGACTAGCGGTTACAATGAGCAGTTCTTC. Translated, it gives CASTRGTSGYNEQFF.

As concerns this clone: An end of the junction does not agree with germline; a read error may underlie this. Other nucleotide sequences in the sample specify the same CDR3. The chain uses TRBV7-9 and TRBJ1-1; a possible D gene is TRBD1 (5 bases). The CDR3 is made up of 15 amino acids. From germline, CDR1 is SEHNR and CDR2 FQNEAQ (reference sequence). CDR3 in DNA: TGCGCCAGCAGCGCAAGCGGGGACGGTAACACTGAAGCTTTCTTT. Translated, it gives CASSASGDGNTEAFF.

The chain combines TRBV30 with TRBJ1-2, with D possibly being TRBD1 (5 bases). CDR3 length: 13 residues. V was pared by 8 bases and J by 4 bases, with 17 bases between. Germline V gives CDR1 GTSNPN, CDR2 SVGIG (reference sequence). This chain's CDR3 is CAADSLSFYGYTF. The CDR3 region has the DNA TGTGCCGCCGACAGCTTAAGTTTCTATGGCTACACCTTC. The full variable domain, its missing parts supplied by reference TRBV30 and TRBJ1-2, is SQTIHQWPATLVQPVGSPLSLECTVEGTSNPNLYWYRQAAGRGLQLLFYSVGIGQISSEVPQNLSASRPQDRQFILSSKKLLLSDSGFYLCAADSLSFYGYTFGSGTRLTVV.

The rearrangement links TRBV9 to TRBJ2-1; no clear D. The CDR3 spans 14 residues. V lost 6 bases, J lost 5 bases, and 15 bases lay in between. Looked up from germline, CDR1 is SGDLS and CDR2 is YYNGEE. CDR3 coding DNA: TGTGCCAGCAATGAGGCGACACCGAACAATGAGCAGTTCTTC. Its protein is CASNEATPNNEQFF.